This T cell receptor beta chain was identified in a study of cytomegalovirus exposure and HLA in healthy donors listed by TCRdb under 2017. With regard to the full study: An earlier analysis of approximately 550 of the donors reported approximately 290 Gb of sequence data and roughly 100 million unique TCR beta sequences from some 180 million T cells. An early release covering some 640 HLA-typed donors comprised about 290 gigabases of sequencing data and around 85 million unique TCR sequences. Among the roughly 400 genotyped donors, around 81% belonged to the genetic ancestry cluster associated with self-reported Caucasian donors. The study was designed to test whether signatures of past pathogen exposure could be identified by cataloging public T cell receptors. Using immunosequencing, the study profiled T cell repertoires from roughly 650 subjects and related those repertoires to cytomegalovirus serostatus. A separate validation cohort of over 95 different subjects was used in addition to the 666-subject first cohort. To predict cytomegalovirus infection status, the study combined high-throughput TCR immunosequencing, statistical association of individual TCRs with disease status, and machine learning. To study patterns of TCR occurrence, a later analysis re-analyzed previously published TCR beta repertoires from 500 to 850 donors and added high-resolution HLA genotyping. Rather than drawing on any new phenotypic data, the later analysis identified candidate immune exposures from TCR beta sequences and the way those sequences occurred across donors. In an earlier analysis of roughly 580 of the donors, high-throughput TCR beta sequencing was used to judge whether each TCR beta V gene segment behaved as functional or pseudogenic. Donor age, sex, ethnicity and CMV serostatus were compiled together with the repertoire data. Genome-wide SNP genotypes for about 65% of the roughly 700 donors were used in a later genetic analysis, which treated that subset as a discovery cohort. All discovery cohort repertoires had been generated on a single sequencing platform. HLA typing included class I and class II loci at four-digit resolution. Typing coverage varied by locus: about 620-640 donors for A, B, C, DRB1 and DQB1; approximately 560 for DQA1; some 610 for DPA1; 450 to 480 for DPB1. A handful of DR-DQ haplotypes were handled as single units for association and clustering because linkage in the cohort was strong. Among 398 genotyped donors of the cohort, an average of around 240,000 unique TCR beta nucleotide sequences were sequenced per donor, 15% to 20% of them non-productive. Broader findings and caveats from the paper: A later analysis found that TCR association rates varied across HLA loci, with DRB1 alleles showing the most associated TCRs and HLA-C alleles the fewest. In vitro tests confirmed that a few of the cytomegalovirus-associated TCR beta chains recognize cytomegalovirus antigens. A further reported finding was that TCR beta sequences accurately predicted the HLA-A and HLA-B alleles for most subjects in the first cohort. Linkage disequilibrium might explain the correlated functional status among segregating V segments, but an unknown experimental factor could not be ruled out. Most CMV-associated TCR beta chains appeared to be HLA-restricted in a later analysis, and the HLA associations seemed to be driven largely by CMV exposure. The study gave a list of 150 to 200 TCR beta chains associated with cytomegalovirus. Only TCR beta chains were sequenced in this cohort, and the absence of alpha or paired-chain data limited detectable features. Most TCR sequences were observed very rarely across donors, whereas some public TCRs were present in many individuals. Cytomegalovirus status was reported to be diagnosed by the classifier with high specificity and sensitivity in both the original and validation cohorts. Because some donors lacked HLA typing at each locus, the association tests relied only on the typed subset. CMV serostatus was the only immune exposure information available for the cohort. Roughly uniform sequencing depth across donors was assumed in presence/absence analyses, although this assumption may not hold. When HLA alleles, especially DR and DQ, strongly co-occurred, TCR associations were difficult to assign to individual alleles. In an earlier analysis of a few hundred of the donors, most TCR beta V segments were observed in productive rearrangements about 90% or about 30% of the time, broadly matching IMGT annotations. A later analysis reported that several top co-occurrence clusters appeared linked to parvovirus B19, influenza, CMV and Epstein-Barr virus. The 87-base-pair reads could not distinguish some IMGT-functional V segments, including TRBV6-2 and TRBV6-3, so those segments were excluded. Because counts were too low, roughly 16 rarely observed V segments, including chromosome 9 orphons, were left out of the earlier analysis of some 640 of the donors. In a later analysis, HLA-associated TCR beta chains showed more clonal expansion and lower generation probabilities than non-associated chains that were equally common. A later genetic analysis reported fewer N-insertions in productive TCRs among donors in an Asian-associated ancestry cluster than the roughly 700-donor mean. A group of highly shared sequence variants was considered likely to be a technical artifact of the sequencing pipeline. According to the authors, the approach could potentially be generalized to other disease states and immunological phenotypes. An association between a missense DCLRE1C variant and V-gene and J-gene trimming of TCR beta chains was found in a later genetic analysis and replicated in an independent cohort. At a false discovery rate of 0.05, a later analysis linked around 15,000 TCR beta sequences to specific HLA alleles.

In total, about 650 healthy bone marrow donors made up the cohort. At the time of sampling, all cohort members were nominally healthy, though unrecorded immune exposures were likely present. The donor tested CMV seropositive, placing the donor among the 290 or so seropositive members of the cohort. Each donor provided a peripheral blood sample, and peripheral blood mononuclear cells were used for TCR beta sequencing. The Qiagen DNeasy Blood Extraction Kit was used to extract genomic DNA from the blood cell samples. The CDR3 starts with the cysteine, ends with the phenylalanine, and has 15 residues. The kept DNA is CDR3 alone, 45 bases in frame from the first base. From a lookup of the germline V gene (reference sequence), CDR1 and CDR2 are SGHNT and YYREEE. From V the trimming removes 4 bases and from J it removes 3 bases, while the gene matches leave 4 bases of the junction unaccounted for. Libraries came from the immunoSEQ multiplex PCR assay. For the multiplex PCR, a mixture combining 60 forward primers for TCR Vbeta segments and 13 reverse primers for TCR Jbeta segments was used. The CDR3 region of rearranged TCR beta genes was amplified from genomic DNA by a multiplex PCR assay. The Illumina HiSeq System was used to sequence the amplified TCR beta libraries as 87-base-pair reads. In the source study's methods: Across the roughly 700 repertoires, a later analysis counted around 80 million unique TCR beta chains, about 10 million of which were shared by at least two donors. A nearest-neighbor algorithm error-corrected the raw reads and collapsed the reads into unique sequences, merging closely related sequences to remove PCR and sequencing errors. Alignment of CDR3 sequences to IMGT reference sequences was used to assign V, D and J gene segments. For a sequence to be retained, a match of at least six nucleotides to both a V gene segment and a J gene segment was required. Rearrangements were classified as productive when the CDR3 lacked stop codons and remained in frame with V and J, and all other rearrangements were classified as non-productive. Following IMGT convention, CDR3 was defined as the stretch from the second conserved V-encoded cysteine up to the conserved J-encoded phenylalanine. Sequences without an unambiguous match to a single V gene segment were excluded from the earlier analysis of approximately 560 of the donors. An earlier analysis of several hundred of the donors called V segments functional above 56.7% productive rearrangements and segregating when the between-donor standard deviation exceeded 5%. A statistical classification framework was developed to diagnose cytomegalovirus status using the catalog of TCR beta chain sequences. In a later analysis, TCR nucleotide sequences were compared against IMGT/GENE-DB human TR gene sequences so that V and J genes could be assigned. Using the TCRdist pipeline, a later analysis assigned CDR3 sequences along with most-parsimonious VDJ recombination scenarios. In a later analysis, each TCR beta chain was defined by its CDR3 amino acid sequence together with its V-gene family, and reads without a unique V-gene family were excluded. In a later analysis, around 650 highly shared, low-generation-probability nucleotide sequences were removed to address suspected cross-contamination and a sequencing artifact. For each public chain, a later analysis derived a clonal expansion index from normalized ranks of inferred template counts within each repertoire. Generation probabilities in a later analysis came from a VDJ recombination model fitted to out-of-frame rearrangements, and those results were checked against IGoR. In a later analysis, hypergeometric tests were used to score TCR-TCR, TCR-HLA and TCR-CMV co-occurrence, with a repertoire-size bias correction applied to TCR pairs. A later analysis estimated false discovery rates by permuting HLA or CMV assignments 20 times. In a later analysis, co-occurring TCRs were grouped with DBSCAN, and TCRdist sequence similarity was added when clustering was performed within HLA-allele-positive subsets. Repertoires with fewer than 30,000 or more than 120,000 public chains, plus five repertoires with anomalous nucleotide sharing, were excluded from co-occurrence clustering. The table was pulled from immuneACCESS by TCRdb, which kept in-frame rearrangements only. Such tables lose some clones; where checked, under half of the loss comes from unresolved V genes, and the rest has no known cause. That table gives V, J and clone size, and the DNA gave D and trimming. Present in this sample are around 88,000 clones, roughly 73% of which were seen just once. The top ten clones comprise roughly 7.3% of the sample.

Turning to this clone: The antigen it binds to is not known. No base-level quality is on record; no much larger clone is a single base apart.

The sequence is built from TRBV5-4 and TRBJ2-7; TRBD2 fits 13 bases in the junction. This receptor was taken from a man aged 45-65 years in good health and CMV-seropositive. Source material: PBMCs. CDR3 sequence: CASSTGTSGDYEQYF. The nucleotides read TGTGCCAGCAGCACTGGGACTAGCGGGGACTACGAGCAGTACTTC.